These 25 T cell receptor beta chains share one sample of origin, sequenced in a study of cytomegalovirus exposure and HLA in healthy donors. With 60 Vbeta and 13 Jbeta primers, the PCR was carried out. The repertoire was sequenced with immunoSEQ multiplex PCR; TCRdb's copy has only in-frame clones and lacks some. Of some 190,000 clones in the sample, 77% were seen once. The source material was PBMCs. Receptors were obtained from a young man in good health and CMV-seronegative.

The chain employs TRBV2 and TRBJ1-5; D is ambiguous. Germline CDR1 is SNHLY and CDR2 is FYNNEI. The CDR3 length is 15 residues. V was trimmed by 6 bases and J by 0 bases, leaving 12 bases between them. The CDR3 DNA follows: TGTGCCAGCAGCCCGGGTCCGATTAGCAATCAGCCCCAGCATTTT. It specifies CASSPGPISNQPQHF.

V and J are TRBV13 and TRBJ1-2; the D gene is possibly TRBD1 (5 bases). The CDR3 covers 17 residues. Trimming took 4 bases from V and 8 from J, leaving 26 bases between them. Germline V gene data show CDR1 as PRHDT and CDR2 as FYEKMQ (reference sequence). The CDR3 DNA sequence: TGTGCCAGCAGCTCGACCGATGGGGTGGGAGGGACTTACGGCTACACCTTC. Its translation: CASSSTDGVGGTYGYTF.

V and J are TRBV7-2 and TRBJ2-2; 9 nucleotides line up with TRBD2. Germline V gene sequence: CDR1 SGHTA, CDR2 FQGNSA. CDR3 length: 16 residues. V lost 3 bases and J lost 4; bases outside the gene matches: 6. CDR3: CASSLFSGSSTGELFF. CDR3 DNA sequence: TGTGCCAGCAGCTTGTTTAGCGGGAGTAGCACCGGGGAGCTGTTTTTT. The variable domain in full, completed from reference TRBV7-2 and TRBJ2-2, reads GAGVSQSPSNKVTEKGKDVELRCDPISGHTALYWYRQSLGQGLEFLIYFQGNSAPDKSGLPSDRFSAERTGGSVSTLTIQRTQQEDSAVYLCASSLFSGSSTGELFFGEGSRLTVL.

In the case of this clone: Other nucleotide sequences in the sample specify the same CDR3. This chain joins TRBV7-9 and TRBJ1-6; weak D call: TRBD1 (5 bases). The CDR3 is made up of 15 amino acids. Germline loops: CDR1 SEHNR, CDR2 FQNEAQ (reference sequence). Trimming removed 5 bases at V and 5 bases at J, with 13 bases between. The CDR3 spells CASSRDQGNNSPLHF. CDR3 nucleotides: TGTGCCAGCAGCCGTGACCAGGGTAATAATTCACCCCTCCACTTT.

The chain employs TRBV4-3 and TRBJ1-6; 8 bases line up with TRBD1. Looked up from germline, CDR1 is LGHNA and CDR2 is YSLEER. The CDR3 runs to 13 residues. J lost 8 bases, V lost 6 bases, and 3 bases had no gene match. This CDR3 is CASSLTGDSPLHF. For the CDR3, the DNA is TGCGCCAGCAGTCTGACAGGGGATTCACCCCTCCACTTT.

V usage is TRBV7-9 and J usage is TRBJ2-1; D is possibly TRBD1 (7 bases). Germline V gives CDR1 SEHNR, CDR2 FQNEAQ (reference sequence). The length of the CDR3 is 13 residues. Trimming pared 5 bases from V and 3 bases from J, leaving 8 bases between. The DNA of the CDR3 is TGTGCCAGCAGCCAGGGGGGCTACAATGAGCAGTTCTTC. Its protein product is CASSQGGYNEQFF.

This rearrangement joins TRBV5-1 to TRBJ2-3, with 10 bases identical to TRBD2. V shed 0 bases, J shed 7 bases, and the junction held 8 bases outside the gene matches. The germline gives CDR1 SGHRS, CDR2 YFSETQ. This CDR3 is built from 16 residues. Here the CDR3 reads CASSLGSSGSTNTQYF. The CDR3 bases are TGCGCCAGCAGCTTGGGTTCTAGCGGGAGTACAAATACGCAGTATTTT. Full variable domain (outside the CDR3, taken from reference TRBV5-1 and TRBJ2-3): KAGVTQTPRYLIKTRGQQVTLSCSPISGHRSVSWYQQTPGQGLQFLFEYFSETQRNKGNFPGRFSGRQFSNSRSEMNVSTLELGDSALYLCASSLGSSGSTNTQYFGPGTRLTVL.

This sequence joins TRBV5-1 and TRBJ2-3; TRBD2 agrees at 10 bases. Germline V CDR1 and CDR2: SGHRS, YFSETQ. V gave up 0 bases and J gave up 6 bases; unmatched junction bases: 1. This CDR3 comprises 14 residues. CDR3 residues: CASSLETSGDTQYF. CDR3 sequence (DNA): TGCGCCAGCAGCTTGGAGACTAGCGGGGATACGCAGTATTTT.

CDR3 DNA sequence: TGTGCCAGTACTTATGTTAGGGGAGCCGGACAGGGGGGAGCTTTCTTT. It yields the protein CASTYVRGAGQGGAFF. The genes are TRBV19 and TRBJ1-1; 10 bases map to TRBD1. Germline V gene sequence: CDR1 LNHDA, CDR2 SQIVND (reference sequence). The V gene end was trimmed by 7 bases and the J gene end by 10 bases; junction bases not matched to a gene: 18. This CDR3 region has 16 residues.

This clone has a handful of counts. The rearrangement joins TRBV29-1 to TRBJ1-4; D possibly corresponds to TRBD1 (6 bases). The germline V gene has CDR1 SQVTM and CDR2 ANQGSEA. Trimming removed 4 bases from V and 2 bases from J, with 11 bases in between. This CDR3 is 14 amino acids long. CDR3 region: CSVGRGGTNEKLFF. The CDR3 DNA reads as TGCAGCGTTGGGAGGGGGGGGACTAATGAAAAACTGTTTTTT.

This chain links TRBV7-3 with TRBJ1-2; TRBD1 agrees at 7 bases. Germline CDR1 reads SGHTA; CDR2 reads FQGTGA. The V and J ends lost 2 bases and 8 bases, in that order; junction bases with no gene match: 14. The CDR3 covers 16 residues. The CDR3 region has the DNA TGTGCCAGCAGCTTACAGCCAGGGGGGAGTGTTGACGGCTACACCTTC. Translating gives CASSLQPGGSVDGYTF.

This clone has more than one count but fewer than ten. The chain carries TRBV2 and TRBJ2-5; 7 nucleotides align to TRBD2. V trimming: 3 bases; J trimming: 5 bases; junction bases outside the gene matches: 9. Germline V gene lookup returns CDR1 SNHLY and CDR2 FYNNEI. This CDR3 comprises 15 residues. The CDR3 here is CASSDSAGVYETQYF. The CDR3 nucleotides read TGTGCCAGCAGTGATAGTGCGGGAGTTTATGAGACCCAGTACTTC.

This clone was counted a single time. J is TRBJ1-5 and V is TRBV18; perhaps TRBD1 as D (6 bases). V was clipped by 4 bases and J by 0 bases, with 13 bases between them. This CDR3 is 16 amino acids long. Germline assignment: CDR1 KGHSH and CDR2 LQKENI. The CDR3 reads CASSQGGPYSNQPQHF. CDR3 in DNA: TGTGCCAGCTCACAAGGGGGACCCTATAGCAATCAGCCCCAGCATTTT.

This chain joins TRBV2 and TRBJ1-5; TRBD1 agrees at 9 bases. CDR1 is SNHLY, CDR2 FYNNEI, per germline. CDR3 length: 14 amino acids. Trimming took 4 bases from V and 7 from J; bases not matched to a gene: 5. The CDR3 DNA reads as TGTGCCAGCAGTGTAGGGGACAGGGACCAGCCCCAGCATTTT. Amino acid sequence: CASSVGDRDQPQHF.

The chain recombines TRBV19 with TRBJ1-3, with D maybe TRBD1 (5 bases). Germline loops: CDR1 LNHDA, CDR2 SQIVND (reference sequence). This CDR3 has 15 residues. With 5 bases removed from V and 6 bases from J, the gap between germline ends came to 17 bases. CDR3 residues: CASSGPGLRINTIYF. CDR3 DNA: TGTGCCAGTAGTGGCCCAGGGTTACGAATAAACACCATATATTTT.

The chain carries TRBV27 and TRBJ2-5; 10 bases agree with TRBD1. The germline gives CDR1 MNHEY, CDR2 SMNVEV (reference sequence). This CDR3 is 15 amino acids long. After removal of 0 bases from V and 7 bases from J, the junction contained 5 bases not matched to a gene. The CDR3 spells CASSLSGQGPRTQYF. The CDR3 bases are TGTGCCAGCAGTTTATCGGGACAGGGGCCGCGGACCCAGTACTTC.

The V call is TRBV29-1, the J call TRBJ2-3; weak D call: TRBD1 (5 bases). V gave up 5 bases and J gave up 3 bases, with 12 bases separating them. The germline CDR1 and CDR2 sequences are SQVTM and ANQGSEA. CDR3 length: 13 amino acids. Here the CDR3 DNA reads TGCAGCGTTCGACAGAAGCTAACAGATACGCAGTATTTT. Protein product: CSVRQKLTDTQYF.

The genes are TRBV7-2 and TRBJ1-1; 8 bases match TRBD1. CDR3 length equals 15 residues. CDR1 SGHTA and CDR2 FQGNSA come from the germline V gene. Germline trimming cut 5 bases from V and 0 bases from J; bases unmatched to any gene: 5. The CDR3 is CASSGQGQLNTEAFF. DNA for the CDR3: TGTGCCAGCAGCGGACAGGGACAGCTGAACACTGAAGCTTTCTTT.

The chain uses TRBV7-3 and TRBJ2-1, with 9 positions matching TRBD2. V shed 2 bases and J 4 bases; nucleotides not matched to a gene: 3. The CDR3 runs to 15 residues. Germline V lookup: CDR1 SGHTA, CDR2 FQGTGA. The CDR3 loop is CASSLAGGRYNEQFF. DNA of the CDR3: TGTGCCAGCAGCTTAGCGGGGGGGCGTTACAATGAGCAGTTCTTC. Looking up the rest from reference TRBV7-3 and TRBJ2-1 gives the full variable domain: GAGVSQTPSNKVTEKGKYVELRCDPISGHTALYWYRQSLGQGPEFLIYFQGTGAADDSGLPNDRFFAVRPEGSVSTLKIQRTERGDSAVYLCASSLAGGRYNEQFFGPGTRLTVL.

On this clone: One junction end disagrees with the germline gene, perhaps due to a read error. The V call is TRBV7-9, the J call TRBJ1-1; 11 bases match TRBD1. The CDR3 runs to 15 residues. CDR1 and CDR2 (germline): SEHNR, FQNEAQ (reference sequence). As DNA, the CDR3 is TGTTCCAGCACCGGACAGGGGGCGTTCAACACTGAAGCTTTCTTT. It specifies CSSTGQGAFNTEAFF.

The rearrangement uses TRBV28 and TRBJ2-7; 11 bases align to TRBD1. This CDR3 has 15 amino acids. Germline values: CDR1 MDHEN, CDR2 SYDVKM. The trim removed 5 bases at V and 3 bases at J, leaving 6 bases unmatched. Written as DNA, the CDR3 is TGTGCCAGCAGTCCCCACGGGACAGGGGGCTACGAGCAGTACTTC. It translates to CASSPHGTGGYEQYF.

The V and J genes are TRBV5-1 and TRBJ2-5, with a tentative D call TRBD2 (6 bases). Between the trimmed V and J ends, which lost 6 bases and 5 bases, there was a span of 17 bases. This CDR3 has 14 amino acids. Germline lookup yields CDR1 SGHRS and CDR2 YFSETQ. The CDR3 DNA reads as TGCGCCAGCAAGCTGGACGCCGGGGGTGAGACCCAGTACTTC. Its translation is CASKLDAGGETQYF.

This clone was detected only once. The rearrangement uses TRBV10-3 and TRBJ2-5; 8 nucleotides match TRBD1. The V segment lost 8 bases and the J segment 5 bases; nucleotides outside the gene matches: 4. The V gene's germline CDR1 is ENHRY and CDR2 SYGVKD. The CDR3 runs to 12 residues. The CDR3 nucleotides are TGTGCCATCGGACAGGGCGAGGAGACCCAGTACTTC. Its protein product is CAIGQGEETQYF.

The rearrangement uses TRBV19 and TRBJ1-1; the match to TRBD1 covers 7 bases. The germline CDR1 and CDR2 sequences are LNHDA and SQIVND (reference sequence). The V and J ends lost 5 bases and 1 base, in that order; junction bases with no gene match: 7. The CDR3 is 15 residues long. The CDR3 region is CASSLDRAKNTEAFF. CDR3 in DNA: TGTGCCAGTAGTCTCGACAGGGCCAAGAACACTGAAGCTTTCTTT. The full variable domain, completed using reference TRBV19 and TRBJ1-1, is DGGITQSPKYLFRKEGQNVTLSCEQNLNHDAMYWYRQDPGQGLRLIYYSQIVNDFQKGDIAEGYSVSREKKESFPLTVTSAQKNPTAFYLCASSLDRAKNTEAFFGQGTRLTVV.

The CDR3 region has the DNA TGTGCCAGCAGCCTGGGGGACAGAGGGCCCTACAATGAGCAGTTCTTC. It is translated as CASSLGDRGPYNEQFF. The rearrangement links TRBV5-8 to TRBJ2-1; 7 bases line up with TRBD1. CDR3 length equals 16 residues. Germline-derived CDR1 and CDR2 are SGHTS and YDEGEE. Trimming took 4 bases from V and 2 from J; bases not matched to a gene: 9. The full variable domain, its missing parts supplied by reference TRBV5-8 and TRBJ2-1, is EAGVTQSPTHLIKTRGQQATLRCSPISGHTSVYWYQQALGLGLQFLLWYDEGEERNRGNFPPRFSGRQFPNYSSELNVNALELEDSALYLCASSLGDRGPYNEQFFGPGTRLTVL.